This T cell receptor (beta chain) was captured in a study of cytomegalovirus exposure and HLA in healthy donors. V was clipped by 0 bases and J by 2 bases, with 13 bases between them. The length of the CDR3 is 16 residues. The V gene's germline CDR1 is SGHTS and CDR2 YDEGEE. This clone was detected only a few times. The PCR was carried out with 60 Vbeta primers and 13 Jbeta primers. TCRdb keeps only in-frame clones here, not all; method: immunoSEQ multiplex PCR. Among about 150,000 clones listed, approximately 75% were seen once. The receptor comes from a man younger than 35 in good health and CMV-seronegative. The specimen was PBMCs. J is TRBJ2-3 and V is TRBV5-8, with D perhaps matching TRBD1 (6 bases). The CDR3 loop reads CASSLGAGVTTDTQYF. CDR3 bases: TGTGCCAGCAGCTTGGGGGCAGGGGTTACCACAGATACGCAGTATTTT.